This T cell receptor beta chain was recovered during a study of beta chain features in type 1 diabetes. Whole-study context: When patients were set against healthy donors, age, gender and cell yields were similar.

Study-level points and caveats: Here, the possible influence of HLA type (on TCRB rearrangement) remained unresolved. TCRB CDR3s from Type 1 diabetes patients were moderately but significantly shorter in all four CD4+ subsets.

Expressed TCRB transcripts were sequenced, since all the RNA that had been isolated was reverse transcribed. When averaged, stem cell-like memory T cell samples yielded 920,000 or so reads. Assay used: immunoSEQ multiplex PCR; TCRdb lists only in-frame clones, some missing. The profile covers under 95,000 clones, with about a third appearing a single time and approximately 0.46% taken by the ten largest. Concerning this clone itself: Its antigen is not known.

This CDR3 has 14 amino acids. V lost 0 bases, J lost 10 bases, and 14 bases lay in between. Germline V lookup: CDR1 SGDLS, CDR2 YYNGEE. This clonotype was obtained from a woman between 18 and 30 years old in good health. V is TRBV9 and J is TRBJ2-1, with D possibly being TRBD2 (6 bases). Sequenced material: stem cell memory CD4+ T cells from blood. In DNA, the CDR3 is TGTGCCAGCAGCGTAGAGGTAGGGAGGTACGAGCAGTTCTTC. Its protein is CASSVEVGRYEQFF.